The 2 T cell receptor beta chains given below trace back to one sample, sequenced in a study of blood T cell repertoires in COVID-19. TCRdb's table, derived via immunoSEQ multiplex PCR, lists solely in-frame clones and lacks some. The top ten clones hold approximately 0.75% of a sample with almost 200,000 clones, about 86% of them seen once. Sequencing input: peripheral blood. All receptors come from a woman aged 70-85 years with acute or convalescent COVID-19.

This clone was seen a few times. The chain is built from TRBV7-9 and TRBJ1-4; TRBD1 might be the D (5 bases). The CDR3 covers 13 residues. Looked up from germline, CDR1 is SEHNR and CDR2 is FQNEAQ (reference sequence). Trimming removed 4 bases from V and 10 bases from J, with 13 bases in between. The CDR3 DNA reads as TGTGCCAGCAGCTCCACAGACAGTGGAAAACTGTTTTTT. Translation gives CASSSTDSGKLFF.

The V gene is TRBV3-1 (or the pseudogene TRBV3-2), the J gene TRBJ1-5; the D gene is possibly TRBD1 (5 bases). Looked up from germline, CDR1 is LGHDT and CDR2 is YNNKEL (reference sequence). Trimming stripped 2 bases from V and 5 bases from J, with 13 bases between. The CDR3 spans 15 residues. The CDR3 DNA is TGTGCCAGCAGCCAAAAAACAGGAATGGATCAGCCCCAGCATTTT. Translating it yields CASSQKTGMDQPQHF.